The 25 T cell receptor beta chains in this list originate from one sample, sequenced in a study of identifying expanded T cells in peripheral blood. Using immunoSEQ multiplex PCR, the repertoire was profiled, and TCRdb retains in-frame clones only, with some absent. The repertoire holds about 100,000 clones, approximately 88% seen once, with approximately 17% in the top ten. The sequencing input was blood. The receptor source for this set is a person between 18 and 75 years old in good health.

The CDR3, as DNA: TGTGCCAGCAGCTCCAGCTACAGGGACACCTCCTACGAGCAGTACTTC. Translating it yields CASSSSYRDTSYEQYF. The V and J genes are TRBV7-8 and TRBJ2-7, with D perhaps TRBD1 (6 bases). Trimming pared 4 bases from V and 0 bases from J, leaving 16 bases between. The germline CDR1 and CDR2 sequences are SGHVS and FQNEAQ. This CDR3 spans 16 amino acids.

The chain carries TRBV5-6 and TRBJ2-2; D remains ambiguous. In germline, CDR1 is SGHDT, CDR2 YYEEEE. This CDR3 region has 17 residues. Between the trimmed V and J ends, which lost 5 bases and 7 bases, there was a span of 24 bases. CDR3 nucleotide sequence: TGTGCCAGCAGGGCGAGGCTTCTCGCGGACCTTCACGGGGAGCTGTTTTTT. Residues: CASRARLLADLHGELFF.

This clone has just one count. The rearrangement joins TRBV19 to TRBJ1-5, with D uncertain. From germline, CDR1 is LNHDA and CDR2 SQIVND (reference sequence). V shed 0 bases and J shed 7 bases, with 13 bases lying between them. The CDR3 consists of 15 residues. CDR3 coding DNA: TGTGCCAGTAGTATAGAAGGTCCTGCGGGACAGCCCCAGCATTTT. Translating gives CASSIEGPAGQPQHF.

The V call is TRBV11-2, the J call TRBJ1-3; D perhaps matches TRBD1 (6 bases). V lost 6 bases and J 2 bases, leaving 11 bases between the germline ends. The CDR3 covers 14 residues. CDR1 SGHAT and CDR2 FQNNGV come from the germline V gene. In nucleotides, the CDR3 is TGTGCCAGCAGAGACAGGCTGCCTGGAAACACCATATATTTT. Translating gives CASRDRLPGNTIYF.

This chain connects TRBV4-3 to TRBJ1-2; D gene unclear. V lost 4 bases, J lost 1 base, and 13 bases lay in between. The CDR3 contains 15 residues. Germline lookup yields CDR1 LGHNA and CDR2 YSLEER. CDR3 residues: CASSPGLTGNYGYTF. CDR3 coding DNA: TGCGCCAGCAGCCCAGGTTTGACGGGTAACTATGGCTACACCTTC.

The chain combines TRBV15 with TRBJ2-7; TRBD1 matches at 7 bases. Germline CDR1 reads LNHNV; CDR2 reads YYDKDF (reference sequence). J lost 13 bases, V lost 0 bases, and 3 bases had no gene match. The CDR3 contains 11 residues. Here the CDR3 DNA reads TGTGCCACCAGCAGAGACGACAGGGAATACTTC. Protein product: CATSRDDREYF.

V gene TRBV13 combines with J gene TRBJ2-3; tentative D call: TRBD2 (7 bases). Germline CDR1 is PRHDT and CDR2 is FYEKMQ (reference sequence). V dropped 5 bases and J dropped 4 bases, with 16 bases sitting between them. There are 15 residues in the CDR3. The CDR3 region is CASSLRQAGADTQYF. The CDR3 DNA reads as TGTGCCAGCAGCCTAAGACAGGCGGGAGCAGATACGCAGTATTTT.

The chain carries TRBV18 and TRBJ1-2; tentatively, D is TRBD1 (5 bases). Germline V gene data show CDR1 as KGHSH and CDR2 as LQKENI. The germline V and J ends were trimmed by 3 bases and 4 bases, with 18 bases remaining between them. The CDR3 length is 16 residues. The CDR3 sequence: CASSPNGLGGGYGYTF. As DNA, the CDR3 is TGTGCCAGCTCACCTAACGGTCTCGGGGGAGGCTATGGCTACACCTTC.

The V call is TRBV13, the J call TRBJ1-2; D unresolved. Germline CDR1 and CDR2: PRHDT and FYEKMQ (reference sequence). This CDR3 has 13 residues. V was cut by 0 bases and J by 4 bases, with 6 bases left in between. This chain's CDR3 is CASSLGRSYGYTF. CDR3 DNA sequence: TGTGCCAGCAGCTTAGGCAGGTCCTATGGCTACACCTTC.

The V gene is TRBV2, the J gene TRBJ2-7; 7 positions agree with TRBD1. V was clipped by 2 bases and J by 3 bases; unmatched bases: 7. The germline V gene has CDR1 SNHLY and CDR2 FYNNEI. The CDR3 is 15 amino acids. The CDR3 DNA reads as TGTGCCAGCAGTGAAAGGGGGCCGAACAACTACGAGCAGTACTTC. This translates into CASSERGPNNYEQYF.

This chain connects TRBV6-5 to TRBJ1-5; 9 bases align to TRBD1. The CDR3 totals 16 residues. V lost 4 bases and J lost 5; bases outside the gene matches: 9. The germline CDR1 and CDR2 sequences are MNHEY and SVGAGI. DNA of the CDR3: TGTGCCAGCAGTTCCGCGGGGACAGGGTTATATCAGCCCCAGCATTTT. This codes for CASSSAGTGLYQPQHF.

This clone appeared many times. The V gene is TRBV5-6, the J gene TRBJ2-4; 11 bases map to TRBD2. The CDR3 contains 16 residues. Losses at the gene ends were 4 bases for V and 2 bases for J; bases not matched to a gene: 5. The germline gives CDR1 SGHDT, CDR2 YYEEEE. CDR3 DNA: TGTGCCAGCAGCGGAATAGCGGGGGGGCCCAAAAACATTCAGTACTTC. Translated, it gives CASSGIAGGPKNIQYF.

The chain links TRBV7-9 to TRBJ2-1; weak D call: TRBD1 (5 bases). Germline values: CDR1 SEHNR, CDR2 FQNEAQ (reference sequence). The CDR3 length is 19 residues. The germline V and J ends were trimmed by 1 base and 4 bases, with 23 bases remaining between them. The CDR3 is CASSLGQGNPLPQYNEQFF. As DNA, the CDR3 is TGTGCCAGCAGCTTAGGGCAGGGCAACCCTCTTCCTCAATACAATGAGCAGTTCTTC.

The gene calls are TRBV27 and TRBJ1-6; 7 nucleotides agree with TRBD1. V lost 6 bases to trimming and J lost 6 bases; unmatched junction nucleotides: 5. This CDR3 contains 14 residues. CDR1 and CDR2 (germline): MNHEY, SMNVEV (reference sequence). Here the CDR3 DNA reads TGTGCCAGCAGATGGGACAGCTTTAATTCACCCCTCCACTTT. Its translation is CASRWDSFNSPLHF.

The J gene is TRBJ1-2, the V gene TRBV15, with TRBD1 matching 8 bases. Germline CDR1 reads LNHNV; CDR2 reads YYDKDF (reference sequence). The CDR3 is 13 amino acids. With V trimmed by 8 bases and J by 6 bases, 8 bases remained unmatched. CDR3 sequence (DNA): TGTGCCACCCTGCCAGGGGGCGGGGATGGCTACACCTTC. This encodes CATLPGGGDGYTF.

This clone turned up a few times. CDR3 nucleotides: TGTGCCAGCAGCTCCCTCGATGATGGCGAGCAGTACTTC. As protein: CASSSLDDGEQYF. V is TRBV7-8 and J is TRBJ2-7; D not certain. V lost 4 bases and J lost 6, with 13 bases in between. Germline V CDR1 and CDR2: SGHVS, FQNEAQ. This CDR3 spans 13 amino acids. The whole variable domain, filled in from reference TRBV7-8 and TRBJ2-7, reads GAGVSQSPRYKVAKRGQDVALRCDPISGHVSLFWYQQALGQGPEFLTYFQNEAQLDKSGLPSDRFFAERPEGSVSTLKIQRTQQEDSAVYLCASSSLDDGEQYFGPGTRLTVT.

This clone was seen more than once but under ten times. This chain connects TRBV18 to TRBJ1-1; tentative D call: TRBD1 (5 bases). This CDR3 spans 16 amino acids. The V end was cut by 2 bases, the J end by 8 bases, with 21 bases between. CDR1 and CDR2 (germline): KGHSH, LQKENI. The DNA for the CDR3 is TGTGCCAGCTCACCAATAAATCCGGGGCCCCAACAGGAAGCTTTCTTT. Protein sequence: CASSPINPGPQQEAFF.

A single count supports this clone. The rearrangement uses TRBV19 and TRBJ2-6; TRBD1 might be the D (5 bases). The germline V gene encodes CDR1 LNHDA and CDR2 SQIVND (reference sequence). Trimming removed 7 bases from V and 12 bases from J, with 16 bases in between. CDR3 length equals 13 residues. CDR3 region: CASTDPPQGVLTF. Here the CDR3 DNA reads TGTGCCAGTACCGACCCCCCTCAGGGCGTCCTGACTTTC. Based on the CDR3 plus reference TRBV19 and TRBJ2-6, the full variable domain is DGGITQSPKYLFRKEGQNVTLSCEQNLNHDAMYWYRQDPGQGLRLIYYSQIVNDFQKGDIAEGYSVSREKKESFPLTVTSAQKNPTAFYLCASTDPPQGVLTFGAGSRLTVL.

In DNA, the CDR3 is TGTGCCAGCAGGGATACAGGGGTTTCAACCTACGAGCAGTACTTC. It specifies CASRDTGVSTYEQYF. The rearrangement joins TRBV6-1 to TRBJ2-7; 7 nucleotides agree with TRBD1. CDR1 is MNHNS, CDR2 SASEGT, per germline. This CDR3 is 15 amino acids long. J gave up 2 bases and V 6 bases, and 10 bases lay outside the gene matches.

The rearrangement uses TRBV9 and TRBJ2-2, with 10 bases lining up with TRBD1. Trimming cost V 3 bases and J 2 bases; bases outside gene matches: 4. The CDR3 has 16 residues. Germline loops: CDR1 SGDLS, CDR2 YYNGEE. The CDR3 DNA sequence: TGTGCCAGCAGCGGCCGGACAGGGGGTAACACCGGGGAGCTGTTTTTT. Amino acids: CASSGRTGGNTGELFF.

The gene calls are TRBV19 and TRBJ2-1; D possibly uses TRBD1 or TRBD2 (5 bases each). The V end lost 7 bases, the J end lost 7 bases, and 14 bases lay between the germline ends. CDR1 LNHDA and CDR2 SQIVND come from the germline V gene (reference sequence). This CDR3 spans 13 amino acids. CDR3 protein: CASIPRGRNEQFF. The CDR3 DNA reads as TGTGCCAGTATCCCACGGGGACGGAATGAGCAGTTCTTC.

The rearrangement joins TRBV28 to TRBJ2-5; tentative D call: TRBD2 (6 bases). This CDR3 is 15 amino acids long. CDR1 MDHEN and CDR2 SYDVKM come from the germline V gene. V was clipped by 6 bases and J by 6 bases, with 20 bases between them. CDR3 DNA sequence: TGTGCCAGCAGCCCTGGGGGGAATAGGTGGAAGACCCAGTACTTC. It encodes CASSPGGNRWKTQYF.

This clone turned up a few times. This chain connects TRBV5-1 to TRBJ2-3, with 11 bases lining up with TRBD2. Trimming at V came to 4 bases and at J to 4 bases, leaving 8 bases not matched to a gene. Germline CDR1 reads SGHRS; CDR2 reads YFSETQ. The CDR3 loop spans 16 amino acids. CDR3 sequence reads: CASSTLTSGVPDTQYF. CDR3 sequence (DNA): TGCGCCAGCAGCACGCTGACTAGCGGGGTACCAGATACGCAGTATTTT.

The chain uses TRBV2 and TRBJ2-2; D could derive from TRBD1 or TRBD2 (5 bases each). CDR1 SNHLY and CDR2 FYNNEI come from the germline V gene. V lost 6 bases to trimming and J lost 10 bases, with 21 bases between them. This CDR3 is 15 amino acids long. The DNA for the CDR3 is TGTGCCAGCAGGAAGGGACGTAATCCCTCGGTGGAGCTGTTTTTT. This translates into CASRKGRNPSVELFF.

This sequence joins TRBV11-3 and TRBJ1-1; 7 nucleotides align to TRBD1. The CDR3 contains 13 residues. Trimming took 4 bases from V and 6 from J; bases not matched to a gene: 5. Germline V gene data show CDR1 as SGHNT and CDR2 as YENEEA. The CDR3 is CASSSRTGAEAFF. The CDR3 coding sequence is TGTGCCAGCAGCTCCCGTACAGGGGCTGAAGCTTTCTTT.